This record concerns one T cell receptor beta chain sequence. This sample stems from a study of blood T cell repertoires in COVID-19. Study information: The analysed material was cDNA or gDNA that came from T cells, B-cell-depleted T cells, or PBMCs.

The assay was immunoSEQ multiplex PCR, and TCRdb's table has in-frame clones only and misses some. The table includes around 200,000 clones, 85% detected once. Sequencing was done on a sample of PBMCs or T cells enriched from blood (not recorded which). The source of this sequence is a man in his forties or fifties who had recovered from COVID-19.

The CDR3 region is CASGPQITEAFF. The CDR3 DNA follows: TGTGCTAGTGGTCCCCAGATCACTGAAGCTTTCTTT. This chain connects TRBV12-5 to TRBJ1-1; D not certain. CDR1 LGHNT and CDR2 FRNRAP come from the germline V gene. The CDR3 has 12 amino acids. The V gene lost 5 bases and the J gene lost 4 bases, with 8 bases spanning the gap. The full variable domain, in which reference TRBV12-5 and TRBJ1-1 provide the parts outside the CDR3, is DARVTQTPRHKVTEMGQEVTMRCQPILGHNTVFWYRQTMMQGLELLAYFRNRAPLDDSGMPKDRFSAEMPDATLATLKIQPSEPRDSAVYFCASGPQITEAFFGQGTRLTVV.